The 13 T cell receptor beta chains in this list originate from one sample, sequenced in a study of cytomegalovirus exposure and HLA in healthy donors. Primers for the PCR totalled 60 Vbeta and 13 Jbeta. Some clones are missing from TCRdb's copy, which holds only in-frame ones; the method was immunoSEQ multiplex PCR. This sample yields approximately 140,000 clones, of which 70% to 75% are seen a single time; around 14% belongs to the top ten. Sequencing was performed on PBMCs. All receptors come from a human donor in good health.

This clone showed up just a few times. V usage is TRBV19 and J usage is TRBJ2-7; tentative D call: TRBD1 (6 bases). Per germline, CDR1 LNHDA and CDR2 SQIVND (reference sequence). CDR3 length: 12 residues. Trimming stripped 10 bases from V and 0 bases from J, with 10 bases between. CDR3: CATEDSSYEQYF. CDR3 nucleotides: TGTGCCACCGAGGACAGCTCCTACGAGCAGTACTTC.

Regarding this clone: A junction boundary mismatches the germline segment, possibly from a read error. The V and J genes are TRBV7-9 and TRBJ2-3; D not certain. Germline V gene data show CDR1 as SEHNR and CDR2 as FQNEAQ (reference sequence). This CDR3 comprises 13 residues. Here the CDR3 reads CSSSSRLTDTQYF. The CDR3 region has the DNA TGTTCCAGCAGCTCCCGTCTCACAGATACGCAGTATTTT. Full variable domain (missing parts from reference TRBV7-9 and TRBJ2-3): DTGVSQNPRHKITKRGQNVTFRCDPISEHNRLYWYRQTLGQGPEFLTYFQNEAQLEKSRLLSDRFSAERPKGSFSTLEIQRTEQGDSAMYLCSSSSRLTDTQYFGPGTRLTVL.

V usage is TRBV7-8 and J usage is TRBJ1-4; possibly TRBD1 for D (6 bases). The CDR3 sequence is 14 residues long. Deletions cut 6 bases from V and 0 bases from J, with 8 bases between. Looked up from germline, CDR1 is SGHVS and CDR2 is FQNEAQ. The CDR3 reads CASSWTATNEKLFF. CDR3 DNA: TGTGCCAGCAGTTGGACAGCAACTAATGAAAAACTGTTTTTT.

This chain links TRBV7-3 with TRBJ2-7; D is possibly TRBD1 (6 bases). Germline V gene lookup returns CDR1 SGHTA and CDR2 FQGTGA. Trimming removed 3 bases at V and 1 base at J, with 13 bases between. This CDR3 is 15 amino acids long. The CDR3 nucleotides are TGTGCCAGCAGCTTGAGGGGGATGGAGTCCTACGAGCAGTACTTC. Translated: CASSLRGMESYEQYF.

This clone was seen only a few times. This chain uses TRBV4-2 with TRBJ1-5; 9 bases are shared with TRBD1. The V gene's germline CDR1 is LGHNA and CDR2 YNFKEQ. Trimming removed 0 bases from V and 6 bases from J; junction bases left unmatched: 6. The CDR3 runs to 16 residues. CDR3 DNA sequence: TGTGCCAGCAGCCAAGAGTACAGGGGGCTTCGTCAGCCCCAGCATTTT. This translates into CASSQEYRGLRQPQHF.

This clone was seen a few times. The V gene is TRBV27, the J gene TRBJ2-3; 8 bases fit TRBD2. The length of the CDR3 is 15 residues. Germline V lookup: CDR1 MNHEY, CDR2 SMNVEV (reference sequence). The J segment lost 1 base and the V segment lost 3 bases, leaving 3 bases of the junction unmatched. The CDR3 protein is CASSFAGGRTDTQYF. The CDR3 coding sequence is TGTGCCAGCAGTTTCGCGGGAGGACGCACAGATACGCAGTATTTT.

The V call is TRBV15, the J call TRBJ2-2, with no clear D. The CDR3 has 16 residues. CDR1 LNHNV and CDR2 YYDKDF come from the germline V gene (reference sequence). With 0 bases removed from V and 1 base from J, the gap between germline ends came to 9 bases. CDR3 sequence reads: CATSRDGGRNTGELFF. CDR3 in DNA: TGTGCCACCAGCAGAGATGGTGGTAGGAACACCGGGGAGCTGTTTTTT.

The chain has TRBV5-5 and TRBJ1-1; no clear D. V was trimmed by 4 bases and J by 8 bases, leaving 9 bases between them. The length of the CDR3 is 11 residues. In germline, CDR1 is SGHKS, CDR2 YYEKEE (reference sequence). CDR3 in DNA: TGTGCCAGCAGCCGAACAAGAGAAGCTTTCTTT. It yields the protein CASSRTREAFF.

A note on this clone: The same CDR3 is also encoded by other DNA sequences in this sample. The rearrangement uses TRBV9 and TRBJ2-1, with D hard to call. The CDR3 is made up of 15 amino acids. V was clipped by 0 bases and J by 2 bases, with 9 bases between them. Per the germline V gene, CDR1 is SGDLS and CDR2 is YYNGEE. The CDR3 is CASSVAGQPYNEQFF. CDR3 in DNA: TGTGCCAGCAGCGTAGCTGGGCAGCCCTACAATGAGCAGTTCTTC. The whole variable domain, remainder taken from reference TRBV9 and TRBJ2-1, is DSGVTQTPKHLITATGQRVTLRCSPRSGDLSVYWYQQSLDQGLQFLIQYYNGEERAKGNILERFSAQQFPDLHSELNLSSLELGDSALYFCASSVAGQPYNEQFFGPGTRLTVL.

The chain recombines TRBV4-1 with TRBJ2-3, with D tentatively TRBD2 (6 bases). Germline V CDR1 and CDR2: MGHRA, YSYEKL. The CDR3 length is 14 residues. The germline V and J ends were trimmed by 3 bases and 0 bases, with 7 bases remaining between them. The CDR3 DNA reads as TGCGCCAGCAGCCAGACTAGAAGCACAGATACGCAGTATTTT. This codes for CASSQTRSTDTQYF.

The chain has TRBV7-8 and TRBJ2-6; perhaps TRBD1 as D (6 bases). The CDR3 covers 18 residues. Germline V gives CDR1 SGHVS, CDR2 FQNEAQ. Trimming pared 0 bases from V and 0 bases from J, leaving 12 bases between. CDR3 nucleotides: TGTGCCAGCAGCTTAGCACAGGGTATAGCCTCTGGGGCCAACGTCCTGACTTTC. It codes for CASSLAQGIASGANVLTF.

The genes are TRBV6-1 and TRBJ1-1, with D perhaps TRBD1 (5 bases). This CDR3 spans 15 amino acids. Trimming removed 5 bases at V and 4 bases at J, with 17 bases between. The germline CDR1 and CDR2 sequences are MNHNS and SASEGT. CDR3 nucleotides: TGTGCCAGCAGTCCAGGGTTTCCAGCCAGCACTGAAGCTTTCTTT. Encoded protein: CASSPGFPASTEAFF.

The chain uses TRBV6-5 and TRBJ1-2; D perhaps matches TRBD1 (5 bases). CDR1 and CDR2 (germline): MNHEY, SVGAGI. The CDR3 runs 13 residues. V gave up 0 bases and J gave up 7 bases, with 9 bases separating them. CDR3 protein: CASSYSGALGYTF. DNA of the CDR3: TGTGCCAGCAGTTACTCAGGGGCGCTTGGCTACACCTTC.